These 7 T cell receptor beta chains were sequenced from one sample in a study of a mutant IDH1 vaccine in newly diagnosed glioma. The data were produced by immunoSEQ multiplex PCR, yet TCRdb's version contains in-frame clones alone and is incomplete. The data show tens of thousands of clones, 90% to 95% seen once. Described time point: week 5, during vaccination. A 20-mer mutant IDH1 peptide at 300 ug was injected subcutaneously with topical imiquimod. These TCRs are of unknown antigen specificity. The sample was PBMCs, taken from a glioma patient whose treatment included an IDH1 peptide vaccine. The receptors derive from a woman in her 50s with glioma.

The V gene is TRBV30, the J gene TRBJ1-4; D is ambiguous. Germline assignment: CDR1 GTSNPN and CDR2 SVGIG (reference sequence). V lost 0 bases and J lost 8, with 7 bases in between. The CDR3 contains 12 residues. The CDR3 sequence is CAWSVLREKLFF. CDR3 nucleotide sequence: TGTGCCTGGAGTGTACTCCGCGAAAAACTGTTTTTT.

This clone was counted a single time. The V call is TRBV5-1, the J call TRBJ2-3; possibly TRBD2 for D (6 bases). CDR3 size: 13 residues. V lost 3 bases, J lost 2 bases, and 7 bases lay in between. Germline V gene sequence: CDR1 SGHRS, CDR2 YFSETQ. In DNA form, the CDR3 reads TGCGCCAGCAGCTGGGGGGACACAGATACGCAGTATTTT. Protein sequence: CASSWGDTDTQYF.

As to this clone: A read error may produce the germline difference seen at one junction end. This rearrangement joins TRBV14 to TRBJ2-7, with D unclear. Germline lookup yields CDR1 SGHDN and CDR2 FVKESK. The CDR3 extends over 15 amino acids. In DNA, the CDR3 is TGTGCCAGCAGCCAATTGGGGATTTCCTCCAACGAGCAGTACTTC. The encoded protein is CASSQLGISSNEQYF. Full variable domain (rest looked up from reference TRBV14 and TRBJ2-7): EAGVTQFPSHSVIEKGQTVTLRCDPISGHDNLYWYRRVMGKEIKFLLHFVKESKQDESGMPNNRFLAERTGGTYSTLKVQPAELEDSGVYFCASSQLGISSNEQYFGPGTRLTVT.

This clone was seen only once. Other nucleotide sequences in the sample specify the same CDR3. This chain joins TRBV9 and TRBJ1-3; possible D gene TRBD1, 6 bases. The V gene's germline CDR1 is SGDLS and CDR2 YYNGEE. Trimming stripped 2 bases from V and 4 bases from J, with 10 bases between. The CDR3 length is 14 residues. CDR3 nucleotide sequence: TGTGCCAGCAGCGTTGCCAGGGGAGGAAACACCATATATTTT. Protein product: CASSVARGGNTIYF. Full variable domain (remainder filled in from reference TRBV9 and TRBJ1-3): DSGVTQTPKHLITATGQRVTLRCSPRSGDLSVYWYQQSLDQGLQFLIQYYNGEERAKGNILERFSAQQFPDLHSELNLSSLELGDSALYFCASSVARGGNTIYFGEGSWLTVV.

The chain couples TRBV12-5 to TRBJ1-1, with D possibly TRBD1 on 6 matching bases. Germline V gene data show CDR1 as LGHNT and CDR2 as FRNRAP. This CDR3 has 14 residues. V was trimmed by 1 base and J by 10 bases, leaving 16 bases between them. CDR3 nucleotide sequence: TGTGCTAGTGGTTTGGAGCCACTCAGGGGTTCAGCTTTCTTT. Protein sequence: CASGLEPLRGSAFF.

CDR3 sequence: CASSLTAPPTNEKLFF. CDR3 DNA sequence: TGTGCCAGCAGTCTAACGGCCCCGCCAACTAATGAAAAACTGTTTTTT. J is TRBJ1-4 and V is TRBV27; D gene ambiguous. Germline values: CDR1 MNHEY, CDR2 SMNVEV (reference sequence). The length of the CDR3 is 16 residues. V dropped 5 bases and J dropped 0 bases, with 13 bases sitting between them.

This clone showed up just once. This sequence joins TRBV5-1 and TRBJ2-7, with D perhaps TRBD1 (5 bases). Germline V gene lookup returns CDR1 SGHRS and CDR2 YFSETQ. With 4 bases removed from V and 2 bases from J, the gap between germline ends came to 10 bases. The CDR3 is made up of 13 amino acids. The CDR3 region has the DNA TGCGCCAGCAGCATCGACAGTCCCTACGAGCAGTACTTC. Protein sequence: CASSIDSPYEQYF.